The 24 T cell receptor beta chains below come from one sample, sequenced in a study of blood T cells in healthy people across ages. Combining a sample-barcoded 5' primer with a J-beta primer mix, a second PCR ran for about 7 to 12 cycles. TCRdb processed the 5' RACE reads anew with MiXCR; each CDR3 protein has one entry. The table lists more than 650,000 distinct CDR3 sequences, approximately 22% of them singletons. Material for sequencing was blood. The receptors were gathered from a man aged 65 to 79 in good health.

This chain connects TRBV5-1 to TRBJ2-5, with a tentative D call TRBD1 (5 bases). Judging by the DNA end, TRBJ2-1 fits better; the J call may be wrong. Germline V lookup: CDR1 SGHRS, CDR2 YFSETQ. This CDR3 is 14 amino acids long. The CDR3, as DNA: TGCGCCAGCAGCTTGGACAGGCCGGGCAATGAGCAGTTCTTC. This gives the protein CASSLDRPGNEQFF.

This clonotype was counted at least ten times. The chain uses TRBV5-5 and TRBJ1-5; D uncertain. The germline V and J ends were trimmed by 3 bases and 8 bases, with 15 bases remaining between them. CDR1 is SGHKS, CDR2 YYEKEE, per germline (reference sequence). The CDR3 has 14 residues. This chain's CDR3 is CASSSGWVGKPQHF. Here the CDR3 DNA reads TGTGCCAGCAGCTCCGGGTGGGTTGGAAAGCCCCAGCATTTT. The whole variable domain, filled in from reference TRBV5-5 and TRBJ1-5, reads DAGVTQSPTHLIKTRGQQVTLRCSPISGHKSVSWYQQVLGQGPQFIFQYYEKEERGRGNFPDRFSARQFPNYSSELNVNALLLGDSALYLCASSSGWVGKPQHFGDGTRLSIL.

This clonotype was found a few times. This chain connects TRBV5-1 to TRBJ1-5; D perhaps matches TRBD1 (5 bases). The CDR3 has 14 amino acids. V shed 1 base and J shed 5 bases, with 10 bases lying between them. CDR1 and CDR2 from the germline V gene are SGHRS and YFSETQ. The CDR3 sequence is CASSLLTQDQPQHF. The DNA for the CDR3 is TGCGCCAGCAGCTTGCTGACACAGGATCAGCCCCAGCATTTT.

This chain links TRBV7-6 with TRBJ1-2; 8 nucleotides match TRBD1. Germline CDR1 is SGHVS and CDR2 is FNYEAQ. The CDR3 spans 17 residues. The V segment lost 5 bases and the J segment 9 bases; nucleotides outside the gene matches: 20. CDR3 nucleotide sequence: TGTGCCAGCAGCCCGACCGGGACAGGTCTCCCCGCGGCGAGCTACACCTTC. Its translation is CASSPTGTGLPAASYTF.

The chain recombines TRBV27 with TRBJ2-5; weak D call: TRBD2 (5 bases). CDR3 length equals 15 residues. Germline-derived CDR1 and CDR2 are MNHEY and SMNVEV (reference sequence). The ends were cut back, 1 base at V and 2 bases at J, with 11 bases in the middle. CDR3 DNA: TGTGCCAGCAGTTTATGGCCGGGATCACAAGAGACCCAGTACTTC. Translated: CASSLWPGSQETQYF.

This clonotype appeared a few times. J is TRBJ2-7 and V is TRBV2; D is ambiguous. The germline gives CDR1 SNHLY, CDR2 FYNNEI. The V end was cut by 6 bases, the J end by 4 bases, with 10 bases between. This CDR3 comprises 12 residues. CDR3 sequence reads: CASSANQYEQYF. The CDR3 DNA sequence: TGTGCCAGCAGCGCCAACCAATACGAGCAGTACTTC. The full variable domain, in which reference TRBV2 and TRBJ2-7 provide the parts outside the CDR3, is EPEVTQTPSHQVTQMGQEVILRCVPISNHLYFYWYRQILGQKVEFLVSFYNNEISEKSEIFDDQFSVERPDGSNFTLKIRSTKLEDSAMYFCASSANQYEQYFGPGTRLTVT.

This clonotype was seen a handful of times. The gene calls are TRBV9 and TRBJ2-1; no clear D. The CDR3 spans 13 residues. V dropped 4 bases and J dropped 3 bases, with 8 bases sitting between them. Germline assignment: CDR1 SGDLS and CDR2 YYNGEE. The CDR3 DNA follows: TGTGCCAGCAGCCCGACAAACTACAATGAGCAGTTCTTC. This encodes CASSPTNYNEQFF.

V usage is TRBV4-3 and J usage is TRBJ2-7, with 9 nucleotides matching TRBD1. Germline loops: CDR1 LGHNA, CDR2 YSLEER. J gave up 6 bases and V 3 bases, and 9 bases lay outside the gene matches. CDR3 size: 15 residues. DNA of the CDR3: TGCGCCAGCAGCCAGAGGGACAGGGTGGACTCCGAGCAGTACGTC. It codes for CASSQRDRVDSEQYV.

There are a few counts of this clonotype. This rearrangement joins TRBV28 to TRBJ2-3, with D uncertain. The V end was cut by 8 bases, the J end by 0 bases, with 18 bases between. The V gene's germline CDR1 is MDHEN and CDR2 SYDVKM. CDR3 length: 16 residues. As DNA, the CDR3 is TGTGCCAGCCCCCCCCAAGCCACGATTAGCACAGATACGCAGTATTTT. Encoded protein: CASPPQATISTDTQYF.

This chain uses TRBV7-2 with TRBJ2-7, with a possible D match to TRBD2 (6 bases). V gave up 2 bases and J gave up 2 bases, with 13 bases separating them. The CDR3 spans 15 residues. Germline V lookup: CDR1 SGHTA, CDR2 FQGNSA. The DNA for the CDR3 is TGTGCCAGCAGCTTAAGCTGGGGGGATACCTACGAGCAGTACTTC. Residues: CASSLSWGDTYEQYF.

This chain links TRBV10-3 with TRBJ2-7; no clear D. CDR1 and CDR2 (germline): ENHRY, SYGVKD. CDR3 length: 12 amino acids. V was shortened by 0 bases and J by 6 bases, with 6 bases between the two germline ends. CDR3: CAISESRIEQYF. CDR3 DNA: TGTGCCATCAGTGAGTCACGAATCGAGCAGTACTTC.

Worth noting for this clonotype: A read error may be the cause here, since a much bigger clone is one base away. The chain has TRBV7-9 and TRBJ2-7, with 7 bases fitting TRBD1. Germline V gene sequence: CDR1 SEHNR, CDR2 FQNEAQ (reference sequence). The CDR3 is 15 amino acids. In DNA form, the CDR3 reads TGTGCCAGCAGCCCAGGGACAGTCTTAGTCTACGAGCAGTCCTTC. Translating gives CASSPGTVLVYEQSF.

This clonotype was seen at least ten times. The chain is built from TRBV7-2 and TRBJ1-3; D may be TRBD1 (5 bases). V lost 5 bases and J 4 bases, leaving 12 bases between the germline ends. Germline CDR1 reads SGHTA; CDR2 reads FQGNSA. The CDR3 spans 14 residues. The CDR3 spells CASSEGSSGNTIYF. CDR3 coding DNA: TGTGCCAGCAGCGAGGGGTCGTCGGGAAACACCATATATTTT.

This clonotype was seen only a few times. The V and J genes are TRBV9 and TRBJ2-2; D unclear. Trimming pared 0 bases from V and 5 bases from J, leaving 11 bases between. Germline V gives CDR1 SGDLS, CDR2 YYNGEE. This CDR3 spans 15 amino acids. The CDR3 DNA follows: TGTGCCAGCAGCGTAGTTTCCTTCGGAACCGGGGAGCTGTTTTTT. It yields the protein CASSVVSFGTGELFF.

This clonotype has more than one count but fewer than ten. The chain joins TRBV6-5 to TRBJ1-1; D unclear. The CDR3 is 14 amino acids. The V end was cut by 1 base, the J end by 6 bases, with 12 bases between. Germline lookup yields CDR1 MNHEY and CDR2 SVGAGI. CDR3 bases: TGTGCCAGCAGTTACTTTAAGGAAAGCTCTGAAGCTTTCTTT. Translation gives CASSYFKESSEAFF.

Only a few counts were recorded for this clonotype. J is TRBJ2-4 and V is TRBV6-5; maybe TRBD2 (5 bases). The length of the CDR3 is 15 residues. Germline CDR1 reads MNHEY; CDR2 reads SVGAGI. Trimming pared 6 bases from V and 1 base from J, leaving 13 bases between. Here the CDR3 DNA reads TGTGCCAGCAGCCCCCGGTCGGGGGCCAAAAACATTCAGTACTTC. Translated, it gives CASSPRSGAKNIQYF.

This clonotype was counted only a few times. The chain joins TRBV4-3 to TRBJ2-3; either TRBD1 or TRBD2 may supply D (5 bases each). Trimming took 3 bases from V and 6 from J, leaving 13 bases between them. Germline V gene lookup returns CDR1 LGHNA and CDR2 YSLEER. This CDR3 region has 14 residues. The CDR3 sequence: CASSQGTGADTQYF. CDR3 coding DNA: TGCGCCAGCAGCCAGGGGACCGGGGCCGATACGCAGTATTTT.

V is TRBV7-8 and J is TRBJ2-7; 14 nucleotides match TRBD2. The J call may be incorrect, as the DNA end agrees better with TRBJ2-1. CDR3 length: 17 residues. Germline V gene data show CDR1 as SGHVS and CDR2 as FQNEAQ. This CDR3 is CASSSNPGLAGAREQFF. In DNA, the CDR3 is TGTGCCAGCAGCTCGAACCCGGGACTAGCGGGAGCTCGTGAGCAGTTCTTC.

This chain uses TRBV5-6 with TRBJ2-3, with 12 bases fitting TRBD1. The CDR3 has 17 amino acids. Losses at the gene ends were 4 bases for V and 5 bases for J; bases not matched to a gene: 11. In germline, CDR1 is SGHDT, CDR2 YYEEEE. The CDR3 loop reads CASSIPRDRGRGDTQYF. The CDR3 DNA follows: TGTGCCAGCAGCATTCCCCGGGACAGGGGGCGCGGAGATACGCAGTATTTT.

This clonotype was observed a handful of times. The DNA of the CDR3 is TGCAGTGCTCCGGACAGGGGAAGCAATCAGCCCCAGCATTTT. It yields the protein CSAPDRGSNQPQHF. The chain recombines TRBV20-1 with TRBJ1-5; TRBD1 agrees at 9 bases. Per the germline V gene, CDR1 is DFQATT and CDR2 is SNEGSKA (reference sequence). V was pared by 5 bases and J by 1 base, with 3 bases of the junction left unmatched. This CDR3 is built from 14 residues.

The gene calls are TRBV2 and TRBJ1-4; the D gene is possibly TRBD1 (5 bases). Per the germline V gene, CDR1 is SNHLY and CDR2 is FYNNEI. The CDR3 has 16 amino acids. V was cut by 5 bases and J by 0 bases, with 13 bases left in between. The CDR3 DNA reads as TGTGCCAGCAGTTCTAGACAGATATCAACTAATGAAAAACTGTTTTTT. It is translated as CASSSRQISTNEKLFF.

The chain recombines TRBV11-2 with TRBJ2-5; 7 bases line up with TRBD2. Germline-derived CDR1 and CDR2 are SGHAT and FQNNGV. The V gene end was trimmed by 4 bases and the J gene end by 4 bases; junction bases not matched to a gene: 9. This CDR3 has 15 amino acids. The CDR3, as DNA: TGTGCCAGCAGCTCCGGACTAGGGACCGGAGAGACCCAGTACTTC. This encodes CASSSGLGTGETQYF.

This clonotype occurred a few times. V gene TRBV20-1 combines with J gene TRBJ2-5; 10 positions match TRBD2. Germline CDR1 DFQATT, CDR2 SNEGSKA (reference sequence). Trimming removed 2 bases from V and 4 bases from J; junction bases left unmatched: 1. CDR3 length: 13 amino acids. CDR3 region: CSARRLAGETQYF. CDR3 in DNA: TGCAGTGCTAGACGACTAGCGGGAGAGACCCAGTACTTC.

The genes are TRBV20-1 and TRBJ1-1; TRBD1 might be the D (6 bases). This CDR3 has 14 amino acids. Germline V gene data show CDR1 as DFQATT and CDR2 as SNEGSKA (reference sequence). The CDR3 DNA reads as TGCAGCGCCTACAGGGTTTTTAGTGACACTGAAGCTTTCTTT. It is translated as CSAYRVFSDTEAFF.